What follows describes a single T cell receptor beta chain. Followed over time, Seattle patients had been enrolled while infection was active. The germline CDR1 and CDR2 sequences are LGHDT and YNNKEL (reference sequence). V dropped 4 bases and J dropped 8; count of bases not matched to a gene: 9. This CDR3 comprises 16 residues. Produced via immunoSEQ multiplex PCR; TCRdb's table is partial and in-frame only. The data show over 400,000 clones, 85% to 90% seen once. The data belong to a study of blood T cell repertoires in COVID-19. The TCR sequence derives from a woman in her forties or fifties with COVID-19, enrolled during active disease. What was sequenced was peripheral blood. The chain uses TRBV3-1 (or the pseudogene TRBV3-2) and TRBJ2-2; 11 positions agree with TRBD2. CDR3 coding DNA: TGTGCCAGCAGCCCCGTCCCGACTAGCGGGGCGGGGGAGCTGTTTTTT. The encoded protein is CASSPVPTSGAGELFF.